This TCR beta chain was identified in a study of T cells in Graves' hyperthyroidism and ophthalmopathy. Study as a whole: The authors collected peripheral blood at initial diagnosis, before any treatment.

TCR beta CDR3 sequences were amplified from RNA transcripts. TCR CDR3 underwent first-round RT-PCR with the HTBI primer set. TCRdb re-analysed the multiplex PCR reads in MiXCR, keeping a single row per CDR3 protein. The sample has roughly 360,000 distinct CDR3 sequences, 13% seen once; the top ten hold about a fifth. This clonotype came up a few times. V was clipped by 1 base and J by 2 bases; unmatched bases: 10. CDR3 length: 18 amino acids. From germline, CDR1 is LGHNA and CDR2 YNFKEQ. The sequence was obtained from a man aged 30-40 years with Graves' hyperthyroidism that later progressed to Graves' ophthalmopathy. The gene calls are TRBV4-2 and TRBJ2-3; 9 positions agree with TRBD2. The material sequenced was blood. CDR3 amino acids: CASSQGKGRGGPTDTQYF. CDR3 DNA: TGTGCCAGCAGCCAAGGCAAAGGGCGGGGGGGACCCACAGATACGCAGTATTTT.